The T cell receptor beta chain under discussion was sequenced for a study of OX40 agonist ivuxolimab in advanced cancers. CDR1 and CDR2 (germline): SGHAT, FQNNGV. This CDR3 has 16 residues. The protocol was immunoSEQ multiplex PCR, while the TCRdb copy is restricted to in-frame clones and leaves out a portion. Here the sample spans roughly 25,000 clones, approximately 91% being singletons. The input for sequencing was CD4+ or CD8+ T cells sorted from blood, taken in a trial of the OX40 agonist ivuxolimab. The receptor comes from an adult with an advanced solid tumor such as melanoma, head and neck, liver or kidney cancer. This chain joins TRBV11-2 and TRBJ2-5; 12 bases align to TRBD2. The assigned J gene may be wrong: the sequence end matches TRBJ2-7 better. CDR3 region: CASSLDRTSGNYEQYF. In DNA, the CDR3 is TGTGCCAGCAGCTTAGATAGGACTAGCGGGAATTACGAGCAGTACTTC.